This entry lists 27 T cell receptor beta chains sequenced from one sample in a study of technical replicates of blood from a handful of donors. Clones were sequenced by immunoSEQ multiplex PCR, and TCRdb holds only the in-frame ones, with some missing. The sample lists tens of thousands of clones, around 97% occurring once. Material: T cells isolated from PBMCs. The receptors come from a human donor in good health.

The chain recombines TRBV5-1 with TRBJ2-7, with TRBD2 as a possible D gene (5 bases). The CDR3 totals 14 residues. V was trimmed by 0 bases and J by 5 bases, leaving 12 bases between them. The germline CDR1 and CDR2 sequences are SGHRS and YFSETQ. This CDR3 reads CASSLGGPVDEQYF. Written as DNA, the CDR3 is TGCGCCAGCAGCTTGGGCGGGCCCGTGGACGAGCAGTACTTC. Using reference TRBV5-1 and TRBJ2-7 for the parts outside the CDR3, the full variable domain is KAGVTQTPRYLIKTRGQQVTLSCSPISGHRSVSWYQQTPGQGLQFLFEYFSETQRNKGNFPGRFSGRQFSNSRSEMNVSTLELGDSALYLCASSLGGPVDEQYFGPGTRLTVT.

V usage is TRBV11-2 and J usage is TRBJ1-3; D is uncertain. This CDR3 region has 14 residues. Germline lookup yields CDR1 SGHAT and CDR2 FQNNGV. V gave up 5 bases and J gave up 0 bases, with 8 bases separating them. The CDR3 protein is CASSTRHSGNTIYF. CDR3 DNA sequence: TGTGCCAGCAGCACCAGACACTCTGGAAACACCATATATTTT.

This clone has just one count. This chain uses TRBV11-2 with TRBJ2-7; TRBD1 aligns across 8 bases. After removal of 3 bases from V and 1 base from J, the junction contained 2 bases not matched to a gene. The CDR3 totals 14 residues. Germline CDR1 and CDR2: SGHAT and FQNNGV. The DNA for the CDR3 is TGTGCCAGCAGCTTGGACAGGGTGTCCTACGAGCAGTACTTC. Its protein product is CASSLDRVSYEQYF.

The chain uses TRBV30 and TRBJ1-2; D perhaps matches TRBD1 (5 bases). Germline values: CDR1 GTSNPN, CDR2 SVGIG (reference sequence). V lost 5 bases to trimming and J lost 5 bases, with 6 bases between them. The CDR3 spans 10 residues. CDR3 bases: TGTGCCTGGGACAGTTATGGCTACACCTTC. It yields the protein CAWDSYGYTF.

V is TRBV4-1 and J is TRBJ1-1; 9 positions agree with TRBD1. V lost 2 bases, J lost 6 bases, and 16 bases stayed unmatched. The CDR3 has 18 residues. Germline V CDR1 and CDR2: MGHRA, YSYEKL. The CDR3 protein is CASSQLPVYDRGSSEAFF. Here the CDR3 DNA reads TGCGCCAGCAGCCAACTCCCCGTTTATGACAGGGGGTCCTCTGAAGCTTTCTTT.

The CDR3 sequence is CASSPGLAELDTQYF. Written as DNA, the CDR3 is TGTGCCAGCAGCCCTGGACTAGCGGAATTAGATACGCAGTATTTT. This sequence joins TRBV11-2 and TRBJ2-3; TRBD2 matches 10 bases. Germline V gives CDR1 SGHAT, CDR2 FQNNGV. The CDR3 sequence is 15 residues long. V shed 5 bases, J shed 5 bases, and the junction held 7 bases outside the gene matches.

V is TRBV30 and J is TRBJ1-2, with 8 bases lining up with TRBD1. CDR3 length: 13 amino acids. Trimming took 8 bases from V and 4 from J; bases not matched to a gene: 9. Germline V lookup: CDR1 GTSNPN, CDR2 SVGIG (reference sequence). The CDR3 DNA follows: TGTGCCCGCGGACAGGGCGCGTCCTATGGCTACACCTTC. It translates to CARGQGASYGYTF.

The chain recombines TRBV7-2 with TRBJ2-3; 7 bases are shared with TRBD2. Germline V gene data show CDR1 as SGHTA and CDR2 as FQGNSA. Trimming took 5 bases from V and 4 from J; bases not matched to a gene: 12. The CDR3 has 16 amino acids. This CDR3 reads CASSPVGGGPADTQYF. CDR3 nucleotides: TGTGCCAGCAGCCCCGTTGGGGGAGGGCCGGCAGATACGCAGTATTTT.

This chain connects TRBV10-3 to TRBJ1-5; 9 nucleotides match TRBD1. The germline gives CDR1 ENHRY, CDR2 SYGVKD. The CDR3 covers 14 residues. The V segment lost 7 bases and the J segment 4 bases; nucleotides outside the gene matches: 5. In DNA, the CDR3 is TGTGCCATCAAGGTGACAGGGGGTAATCAGCCCCAGCATTTT. Translation: CAIKVTGGNQPQHF.

The V gene is TRBV5-8, the J gene TRBJ1-1; the D is unclear. CDR1 is SGHTS and CDR2 is YDEGEE in the germline V gene. CDR3 size: 15 residues. The V end was cut by 4 bases, the J end by 4 bases, with 17 bases between. The chain's CDR3 is CASSPFKQKSTEAFF. The CDR3 bases are TGTGCCAGCAGCCCCTTTAAGCAAAAATCCACTGAAGCTTTCTTT.

In this sample, this clone turned up once. The rearrangement links TRBV6-5 to TRBJ2-7; 7 bases match TRBD2. Losses at the gene ends were 1 base for V and 3 bases for J; bases not matched to a gene: 3. Germline CDR1 MNHEY, CDR2 SVGAGI. The CDR3 sequence is 14 residues long. The CDR3 DNA is TGTGCCAGCAGTTACTACGGGGGGAGCTACGAGCAGTACTTC. It specifies CASSYYGGSYEQYF.

The chain links TRBV18 to TRBJ1-1, with unresolved D. Trimming left V 5 bases short and J 3 bases short, with 10 bases between. CDR1 is KGHSH, CDR2 LQKENI, per germline. The CDR3 consists of 13 residues. The CDR3, as DNA: TGTGCCAGCTCAAGAGGTTGGGACACTGAAGCTTTCTTT. Protein: CASSRGWDTEAFF.

This clone was observed a handful of times. The CDR3 reads CAFSYIDRVNQPQHF. CDR3 DNA: TGTGCCTTCTCATATATTGACAGGGTAAATCAGCCCCAGCATTTT. This chain joins TRBV30 and TRBJ1-5; 7 nucleotides match TRBD1. From germline, CDR1 is GTSNPN and CDR2 SVGIG (reference sequence). The CDR3 is made up of 15 amino acids. J gave up 4 bases and V 7 bases, and 13 bases lay outside the gene matches. The entire variable domain, with the rest obtained from reference TRBV30 and TRBJ1-5, is as follows: SQTIHQWPATLVQPVGSPLSLECTVEGTSNPNLYWYRQAAGRGLQLLFYSVGIGQISSEVPQNLSASRPQDRQFILSSKKLLLSDSGFYLCAFSYIDRVNQPQHFGDGTRLSIL.

The chain joins TRBV7-2 to TRBJ2-3; TRBD2 matches at 7 bases. Germline assignment: CDR1 SGHTA and CDR2 FQGNSA. This CDR3 spans 16 amino acids. Trimming removed 1 base from V and 5 bases from J; junction bases left unmatched: 9. The chain's CDR3 is CASSLDLAALRDTQYF. The CDR3 DNA sequence: TGTGCCAGCAGCTTAGATCTAGCGGCCCTGAGAGATACGCAGTATTTT.

The rearrangement links TRBV5-1 to TRBJ1-5; 7 bases align to TRBD1. V lost 4 bases to trimming and J lost 6 bases; unmatched junction nucleotides: 10. CDR3 length: 15 residues. Looked up from germline, CDR1 is SGHRS and CDR2 is YFSETQ. The CDR3 sequence: CASSSSGGHGQPQHF. The CDR3 bases are TGCGCCAGCAGCAGCTCAGGGGGGCATGGTCAGCCCCAGCATTTT.

The chain employs TRBV30 and TRBJ2-7; 7 positions agree with TRBD1. Germline trimming cut 4 bases from V and 3 bases from J; bases unmatched to any gene: 0. Germline loops: CDR1 GTSNPN, CDR2 SVGIG (reference sequence). The CDR3 has 11 residues. The CDR3 DNA sequence: TGTGCCTGGACAGGGGGCTACGAGCAGTACTTC. This gives the protein CAWTGGYEQYF.

The CDR3 loop reads CASSYKDSFSYEQYF. In DNA, the CDR3 is TGTGCCAGCAGTTACAAGGACAGCTTCTCCTACGAGCAGTACTTC. This chain uses TRBV6-6 with TRBJ2-7; the D gene is possibly TRBD1 (6 bases). Trimming took off 2 bases at V and 0 bases at J, with 11 bases between the two ends. The germline V gene has CDR1 MNHNY and CDR2 SVGAGI (reference sequence). This CDR3 has 15 amino acids.

The chain combines TRBV4-2 with TRBJ2-7; weak D call: TRBD1 (6 bases). Trimming removed 4 bases at V and 0 bases at J, with 19 bases between. The CDR3 totals 17 residues. Germline-derived CDR1 and CDR2 are LGHNA and YNFKEQ. The CDR3 DNA sequence: TGTGCCAGCAGCCTCGAAGACAGGCCGGCTAGCTCCTACGAGCAGTACTTC. It translates to CASSLEDRPASSYEQYF.

The genes are TRBV5-6 and TRBJ1-1; maybe TRBD1 (5 bases). The CDR3 loop spans 15 amino acids. Germline V gene data show CDR1 as SGHDT and CDR2 as YYEEEE. Trimming cost V 7 bases and J 5 bases, with 21 bases left between them. The CDR3 region is CASGAYRGRNTEAFF. CDR3 in DNA: TGTGCCAGCGGAGCTTATAGGGGAAGGAATACTGAAGCTTTCTTT.

V usage is TRBV29-1 and J usage is TRBJ1-3; 7 bases agree with TRBD1. V shed 4 bases and J 4 bases; nucleotides not matched to a gene: 4. Germline CDR1 reads SQVTM; CDR2 reads ANQGSEA. The CDR3 runs 13 residues. The CDR3 is CSVGTGVGNTIYF. CDR3 DNA: TGCAGCGTTGGTACAGGGGTAGGAAACACCATATATTTT.

The chain carries TRBV29-1 and TRBJ1-2; a possible D gene is TRBD1 (6 bases). The length of the CDR3 is 11 residues. V lost 4 bases and J 4 bases, leaving 7 bases between the germline ends. Germline values: CDR1 SQVTM, CDR2 ANQGSEA. The CDR3 loop is CSVGGGYGYTF. The CDR3, as DNA: TGCAGCGTTGGAGGGGGCTATGGCTACACCTTC.

J is TRBJ2-7 and V is TRBV30, with 9 bases aligning to TRBD1. Germline CDR1 reads GTSNPN; CDR2 reads SVGIG (reference sequence). The trim removed 1 base at V and 3 bases at J, leaving 16 bases unmatched. The CDR3 covers 18 residues. The CDR3 DNA reads TGTGCCTGGAGTGGATTGAGCGTGTCGGGACAGGGCTACTACGAGCAGTACTTC. This encodes CAWSGLSVSGQGYYEQYF.

V is TRBV11-3 and J is TRBJ2-7; 11 bases align to TRBD1. Germline CDR1 reads SGHNT; CDR2 reads YENEEA. The CDR3 is 14 residues long. The V gene end was trimmed by 6 bases and the J gene end by 9 bases; junction bases not matched to a gene: 10. The CDR3 sequence is CASSSGTGGLGQYF. The CDR3, as DNA: TGTGCCAGCAGTTCTGGGACAGGGGGATTGGGGCAGTACTTC.

This chain joins TRBV30 and TRBJ2-5; 9 bases are a match to TRBD2. The CDR3 totals 16 residues. Losses at the gene ends were 1 base for V and 9 bases for J; bases not matched to a gene: 15. Per germline, CDR1 GTSNPN and CDR2 SVGIG (reference sequence). Here the CDR3 DNA reads TGTGCCTGGAGTGCTGGTATACTAGCGGGTTCGGAGGCCCAGTACTTC. It yields the protein CAWSAGILAGSEAQYF.

The V gene is TRBV7-9, the J gene TRBJ2-3; D gene ambiguous. The CDR3 is 15 residues long. Germline V gives CDR1 SEHNR, CDR2 FQNEAQ (reference sequence). V shed 3 bases and J shed 2 bases, with 12 bases lying between them. CDR3: CASSFKIGFTDTQYF. In DNA form, the CDR3 reads TGTGCCAGCAGCTTTAAAATCGGGTTCACAGATACGCAGTATTTT.

V is TRBV21-1 and J is TRBJ1-5. TRBV21-1 is a known pseudogene. This CDR3 is 11 amino acids long. CDR3 sequence reads: CASILNQPQHF. The CDR3 DNA reads TGTGCCAGCATCCTAAATCAGCCCCAGCATTTT.

V is TRBV2 and J is TRBJ2-1, with D uncertain. V lost 4 bases, J lost 9 bases, and 7 bases lay in between. This CDR3 comprises 11 residues. Germline CDR1 is SNHLY and CDR2 is FYNNEI. CDR3 protein: CASSVAVEQFF. CDR3 DNA: TGTGCCAGCAGTGTGGCAGTTGAGCAGTTCTTC.